The clone carrying this T cell receptor (beta chain) has ten or more counts. Beta-chain TCR CDR3 regions were amplified from RNA transcripts. The first-round RT-PCR employed HTBI primers together with the Qiagen OneStep RT-PCR kit. A multiplex PCR was then performed as the second round. Using its own MiXCR run on the multiplex PCR reads, TCRdb lists one record per CDR3 protein. Of around 1,000,000 distinct CDR3 sequences detected, less than 45% appear once; the ten largest clones hold 11%. The data originate from a study of Graves' ophthalmopathy and Graves' hyperthyroidism. V lost 8 bases and J lost 5, with 7 bases in between. The CDR3 is made up of 12 amino acids. Germline lookup yields CDR1 MNHEY and CDR2 SVGAGI.

This clonotype was sampled from an adult man with Graves' hyperthyroidism. V gene TRBV6-5 combines with J gene TRBJ1-6; D is perhaps TRBD1 (5 bases). The sample was peripheral blood or thyroid tissue (not recorded which). The CDR3 DNA follows: TGTGCCAGCGGCAGGGATAATTCACCCCTCCACTTT. Protein: CASGRDNSPLHF.